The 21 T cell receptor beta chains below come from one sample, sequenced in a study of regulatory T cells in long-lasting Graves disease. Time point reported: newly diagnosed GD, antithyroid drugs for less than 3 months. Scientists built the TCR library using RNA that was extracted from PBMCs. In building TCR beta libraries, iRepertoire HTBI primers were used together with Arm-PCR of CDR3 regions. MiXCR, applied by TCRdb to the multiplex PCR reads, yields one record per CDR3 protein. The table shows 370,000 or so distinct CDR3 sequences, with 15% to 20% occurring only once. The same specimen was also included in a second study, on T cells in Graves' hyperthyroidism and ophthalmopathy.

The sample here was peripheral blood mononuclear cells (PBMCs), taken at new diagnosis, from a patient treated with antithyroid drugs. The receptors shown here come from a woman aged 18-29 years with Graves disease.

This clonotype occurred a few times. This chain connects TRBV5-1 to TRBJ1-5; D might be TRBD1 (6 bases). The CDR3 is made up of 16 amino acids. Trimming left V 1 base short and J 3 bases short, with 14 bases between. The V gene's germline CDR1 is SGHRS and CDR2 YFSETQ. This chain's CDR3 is CASSLYGGQPNQPQHF. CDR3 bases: TGCGCCAGCAGCTTGTACGGAGGACAGCCCAATCAGCCCCAGCATTTT.

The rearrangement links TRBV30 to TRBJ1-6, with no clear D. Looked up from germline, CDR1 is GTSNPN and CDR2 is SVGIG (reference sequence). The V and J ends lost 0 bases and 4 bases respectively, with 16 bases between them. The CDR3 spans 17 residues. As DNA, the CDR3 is TGTGCCTGGAGTGTACCGACCTCGCGGCTTTATAATTCACCCCTCCACTTT. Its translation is CAWSVPTSRLYNSPLHF. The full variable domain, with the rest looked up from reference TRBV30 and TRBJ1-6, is SQTIHQWPATLVQPVGSPLSLECTVEGTSNPNLYWYRQAAGRGLQLLFYSVGIGQISSEVPQNLSASRPQDRQFILSSKKLLLSDSGFYLCAWSVPTSRLYNSPLHFGNGTRLTVT.

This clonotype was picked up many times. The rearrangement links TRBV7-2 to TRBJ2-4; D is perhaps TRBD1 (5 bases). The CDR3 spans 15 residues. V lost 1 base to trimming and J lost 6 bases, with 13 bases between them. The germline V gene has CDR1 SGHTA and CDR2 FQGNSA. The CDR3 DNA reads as TGTGCCAGCAGCTTAGGGGGCAAGGGCGGAAACATTCAGTACTTC. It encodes CASSLGGKGGNIQYF.

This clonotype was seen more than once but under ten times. CDR3 sequence: CASSLGGTRTSSYEQYF. The CDR3 DNA follows: TGTGCCAGCAGCTTGGGGGGGACTAGGACGAGCTCCTACGAGCAGTACTTC. The chain carries TRBV5-8 and TRBJ2-7, with 8 bases aligning to TRBD2. The CDR3 runs to 17 residues. CDR1 and CDR2 (germline): SGHTS, YDEGEE. V was pared by 0 bases and J by 0 bases, with 8 bases of the junction left unmatched.

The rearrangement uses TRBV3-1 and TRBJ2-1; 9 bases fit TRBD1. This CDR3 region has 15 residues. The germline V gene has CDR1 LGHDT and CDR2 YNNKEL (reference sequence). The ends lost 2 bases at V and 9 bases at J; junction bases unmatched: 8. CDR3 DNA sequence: TGTGCCAGCAGCCAATTCCGGGACAGGGCCCGTGAGCAGTTCTTC. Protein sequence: CASSQFRDRAREQFF.

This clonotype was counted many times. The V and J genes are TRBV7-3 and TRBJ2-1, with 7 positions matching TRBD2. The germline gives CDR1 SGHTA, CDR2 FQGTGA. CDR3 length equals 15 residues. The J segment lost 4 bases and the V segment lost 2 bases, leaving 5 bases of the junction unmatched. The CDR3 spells CASSLGSGYYNEQFF. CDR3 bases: TGTGCCAGCAGCTTAGGTAGCGGGTATTACAATGAGCAGTTCTTC.

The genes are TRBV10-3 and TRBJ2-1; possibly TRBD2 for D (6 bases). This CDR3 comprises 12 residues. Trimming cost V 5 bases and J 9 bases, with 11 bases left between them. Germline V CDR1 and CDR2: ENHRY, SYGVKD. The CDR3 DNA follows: TGTGCCATCAGTTCGGAGGGCAGTGAGCAGTTCTTC. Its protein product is CAISSEGSEQFF.

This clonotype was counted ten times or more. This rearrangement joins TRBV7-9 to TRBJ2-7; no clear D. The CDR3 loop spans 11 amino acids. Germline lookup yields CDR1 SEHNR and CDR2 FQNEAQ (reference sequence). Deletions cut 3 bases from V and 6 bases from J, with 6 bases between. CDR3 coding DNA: TGTGCCAGCAGCTTCTCTAGCGAGCAGTACTTC. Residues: CASSFSSEQYF.

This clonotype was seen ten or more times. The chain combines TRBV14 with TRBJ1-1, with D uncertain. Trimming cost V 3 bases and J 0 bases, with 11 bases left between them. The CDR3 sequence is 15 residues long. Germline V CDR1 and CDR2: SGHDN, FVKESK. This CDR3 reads CASSQAVTMNTEAFF. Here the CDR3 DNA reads TGTGCCAGCAGCCAGGCTGTAACTATGAACACTGAAGCTTTCTTT.

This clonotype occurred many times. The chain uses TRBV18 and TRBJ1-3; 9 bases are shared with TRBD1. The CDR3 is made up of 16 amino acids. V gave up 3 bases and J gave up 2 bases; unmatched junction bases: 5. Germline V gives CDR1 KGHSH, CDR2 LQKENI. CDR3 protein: CASSPSGQGTGNTIYF. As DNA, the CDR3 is TGTGCCAGCTCACCCTCGGGACAGGGAACTGGAAACACCATATATTTT.

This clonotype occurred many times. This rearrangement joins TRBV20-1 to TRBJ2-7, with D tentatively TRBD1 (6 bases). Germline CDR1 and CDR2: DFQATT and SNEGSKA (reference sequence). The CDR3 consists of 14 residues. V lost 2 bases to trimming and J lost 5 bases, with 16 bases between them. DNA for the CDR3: TGCAGTGCTAGAAAAGGGGGACCGAGGGACGAGCAGTACTTC. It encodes CSARKGGPRDEQYF.

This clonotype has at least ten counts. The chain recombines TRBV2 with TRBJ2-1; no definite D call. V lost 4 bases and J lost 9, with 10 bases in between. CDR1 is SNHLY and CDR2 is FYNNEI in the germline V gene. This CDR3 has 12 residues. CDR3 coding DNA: TGTGCCAGCAGTGCAGAGGAGAGTGAGCAGTTCTTC. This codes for CASSAEESEQFF. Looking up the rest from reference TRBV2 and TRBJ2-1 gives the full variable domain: EPEVTQTPSHQVTQMGQEVILRCVPISNHLYFYWYRQILGQKVEFLVSFYNNEISEKSEIFDDQFSVERPDGSNFTLKIRSTKLEDSAMYFCASSAEESEQFFGPGTRLTVL.

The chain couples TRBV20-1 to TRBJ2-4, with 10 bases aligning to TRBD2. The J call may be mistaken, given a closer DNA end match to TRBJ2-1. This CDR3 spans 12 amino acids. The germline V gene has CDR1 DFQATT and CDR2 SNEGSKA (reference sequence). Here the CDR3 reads CSVLAGVNEQFF. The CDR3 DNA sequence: TGCAGTGTCCTAGCGGGAGTTAATGAGCAGTTCTTC.

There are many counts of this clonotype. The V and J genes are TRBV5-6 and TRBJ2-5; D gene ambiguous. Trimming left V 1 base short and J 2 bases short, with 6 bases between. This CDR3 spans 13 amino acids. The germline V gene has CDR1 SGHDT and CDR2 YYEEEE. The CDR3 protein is CASSLSIQETQYF. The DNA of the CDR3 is TGTGCCAGCAGCTTGTCTATACAAGAGACCCAGTACTTC.

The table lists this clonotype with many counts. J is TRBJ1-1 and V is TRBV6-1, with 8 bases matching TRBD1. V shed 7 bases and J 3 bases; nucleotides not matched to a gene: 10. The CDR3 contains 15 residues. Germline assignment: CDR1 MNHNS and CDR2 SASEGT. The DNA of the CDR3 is TGTGCCAGCATCGAACGACAGGGGCGAGACACTGAAGCTTTCTTT. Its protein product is CASIERQGRDTEAFF.

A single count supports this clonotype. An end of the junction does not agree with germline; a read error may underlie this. CDR3 region: CAGSEGVSSPLHF. The CDR3 region has the DNA TGTGCCGGCAGTGAAGGGGTCAGCTCACCCCTCCACTTT. The chain carries TRBV6-1 and TRBJ1-6; D is perhaps TRBD1 (5 bases). This CDR3 is 13 amino acids long. Germline CDR1 MNHNS, CDR2 SASEGT.

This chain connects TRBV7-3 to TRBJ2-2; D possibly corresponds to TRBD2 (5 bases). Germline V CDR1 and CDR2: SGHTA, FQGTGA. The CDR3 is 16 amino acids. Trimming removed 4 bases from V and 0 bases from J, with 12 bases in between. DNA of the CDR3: TGTGCCAGCAGCTCAGCGGCCAGAGCGAACACCGGGGAGCTGTTTTTT. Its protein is CASSSAARANTGELFF.

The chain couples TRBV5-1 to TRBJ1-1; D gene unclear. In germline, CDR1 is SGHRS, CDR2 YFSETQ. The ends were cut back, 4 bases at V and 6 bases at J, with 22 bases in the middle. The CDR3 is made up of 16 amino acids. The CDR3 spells CASSDVGGSPVSEAFF. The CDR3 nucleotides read TGCGCCAGCAGCGATGTGGGAGGGTCCCCTGTCTCTGAAGCTTTCTTT. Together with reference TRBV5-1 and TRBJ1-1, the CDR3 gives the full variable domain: KAGVTQTPRYLIKTRGQQVTLSCSPISGHRSVSWYQQTPGQGLQFLFEYFSETQRNKGNFPGRFSGRQFSNSRSEMNVSTLELGDSALYLCASSDVGGSPVSEAFFGQGTRLTVV.

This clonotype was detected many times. Here the CDR3 DNA reads TGCAGTGCTAGCGCACAGGGAGGGGGCTACGAGCAGTACTTC. Its translation is CSASAQGGGYEQYF. The genes are TRBV20-1 and TRBJ2-7; D might be TRBD2 (7 bases). This CDR3 region has 14 residues. Germline values: CDR1 DFQATT, CDR2 SNEGSKA (reference sequence). V was shortened by 3 bases and J by 3 bases, with 15 bases between the two germline ends.

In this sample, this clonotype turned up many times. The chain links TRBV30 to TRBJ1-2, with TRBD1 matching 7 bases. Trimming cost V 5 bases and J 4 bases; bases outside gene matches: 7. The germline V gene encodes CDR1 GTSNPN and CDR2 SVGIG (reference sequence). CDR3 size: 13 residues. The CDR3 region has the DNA TGTGCCTGGCAGGGACAGCAGGGCTATGGCTACACCTTC. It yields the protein CAWQGQQGYGYTF.

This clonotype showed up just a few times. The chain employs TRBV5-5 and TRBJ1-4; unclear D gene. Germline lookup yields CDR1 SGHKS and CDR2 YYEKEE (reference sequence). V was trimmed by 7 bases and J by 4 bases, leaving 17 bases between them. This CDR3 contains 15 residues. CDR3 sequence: CASRRRIISNEKLFF. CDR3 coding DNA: TGTGCCAGCCGCCGGAGGATCATTAGTAATGAAAAACTGTTTTTT.